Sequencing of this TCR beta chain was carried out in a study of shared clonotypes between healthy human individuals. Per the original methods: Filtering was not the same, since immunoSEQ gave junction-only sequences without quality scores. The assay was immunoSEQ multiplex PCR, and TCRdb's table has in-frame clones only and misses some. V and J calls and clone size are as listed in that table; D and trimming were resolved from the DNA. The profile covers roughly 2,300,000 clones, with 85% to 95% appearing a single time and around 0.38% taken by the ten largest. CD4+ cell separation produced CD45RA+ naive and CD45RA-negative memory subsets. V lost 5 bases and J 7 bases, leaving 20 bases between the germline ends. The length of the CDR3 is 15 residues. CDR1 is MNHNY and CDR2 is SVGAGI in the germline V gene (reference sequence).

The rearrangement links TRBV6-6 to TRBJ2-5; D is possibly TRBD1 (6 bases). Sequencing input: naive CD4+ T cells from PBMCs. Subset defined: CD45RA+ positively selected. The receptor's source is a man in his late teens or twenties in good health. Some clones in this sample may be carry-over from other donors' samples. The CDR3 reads CASSVATGLIVTQYF. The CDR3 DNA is TGTGCCAGCAGTGTGGCTACAGGGCTGATCGTGACCCAGTACTTC.